The T cell receptor beta chain described here comes from a study of T cell responses to AZD1222 COVID-19 vaccine. Overall study context: Doses given second, at about 4 or about 12 weeks, were pooled.

Concerning this clone itself: Its antigen remains unidentified.

Study results and limitations: Clonal diversity was possibly underestimated; the donors were predominantly white British and more often female. The breadth and depth of Spike-specific TCRs increased once two AZD1222 doses had been given.

TCRdb keeps only in-frame clones here, not all; method: immunoSEQ multiplex PCR. Altogether about 120,000 clones are present, around 93% being singletons, with the ten largest covering around 15%. Germline values: CDR1 MDHEN, CDR2 SYDVKM. This CDR3 has 15 residues. Trimming stripped 3 bases from V and 3 bases from J, with 15 bases between. V is TRBV28 and J is TRBJ2-7, with no clear D. This material consisted of peripheral blood, taken on day 0 of AZD1222 vaccination. The receptor's source is an adult in good health. The DNA of the CDR3 is TGTGCCAGCAGTTTTCACTACCAGAGAGGCTACGAGCAGTACTTC. Protein sequence: CASSFHYQRGYEQYF.